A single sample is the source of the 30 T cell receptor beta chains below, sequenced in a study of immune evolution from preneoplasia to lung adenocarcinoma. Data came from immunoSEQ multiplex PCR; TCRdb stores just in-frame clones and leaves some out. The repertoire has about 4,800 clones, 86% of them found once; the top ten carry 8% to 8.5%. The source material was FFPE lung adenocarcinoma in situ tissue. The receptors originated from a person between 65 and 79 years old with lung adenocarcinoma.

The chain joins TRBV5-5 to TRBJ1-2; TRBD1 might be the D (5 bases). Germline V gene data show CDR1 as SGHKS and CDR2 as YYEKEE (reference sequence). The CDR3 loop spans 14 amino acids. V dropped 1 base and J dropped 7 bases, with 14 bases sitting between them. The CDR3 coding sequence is TGTGCCAGCAGCTTGCTACAGGATCTGGGTGGCTACACCTTC. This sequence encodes CASSLLQDLGGYTF.

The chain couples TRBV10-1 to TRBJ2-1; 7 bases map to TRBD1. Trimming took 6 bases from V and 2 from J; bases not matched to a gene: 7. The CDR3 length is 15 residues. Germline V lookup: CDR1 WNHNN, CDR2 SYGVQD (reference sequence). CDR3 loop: CASSAGGSPYNEQFF. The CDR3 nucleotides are TGCGCCAGCAGCGCAGGGGGTTCCCCCTACAATGAGCAGTTCTTC.

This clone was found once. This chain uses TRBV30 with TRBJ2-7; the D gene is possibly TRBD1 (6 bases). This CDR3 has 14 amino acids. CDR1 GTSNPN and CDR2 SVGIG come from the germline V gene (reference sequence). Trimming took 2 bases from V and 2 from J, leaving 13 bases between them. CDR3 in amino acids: CAWSPGTLTYEQYF. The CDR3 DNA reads TGTGCCTGGAGTCCCGGGACATTAACCTACGAGCAGTACTTC.

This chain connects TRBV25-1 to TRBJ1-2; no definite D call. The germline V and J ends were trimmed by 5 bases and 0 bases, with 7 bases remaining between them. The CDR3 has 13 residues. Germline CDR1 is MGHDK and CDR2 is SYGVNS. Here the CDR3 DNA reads TGTGCCAGCAGTCCCGGGACTAACTATGGCTACACCTTC. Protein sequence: CASSPGTNYGYTF.

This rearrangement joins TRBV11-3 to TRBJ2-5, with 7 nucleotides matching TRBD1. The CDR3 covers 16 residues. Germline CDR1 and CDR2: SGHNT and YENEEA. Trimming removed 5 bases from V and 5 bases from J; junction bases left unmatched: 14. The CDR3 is CASSGQLTGYDETQYF. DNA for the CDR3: TGTGCCAGCAGCGGCCAACTGACAGGGTACGACGAGACCCAGTACTTC.

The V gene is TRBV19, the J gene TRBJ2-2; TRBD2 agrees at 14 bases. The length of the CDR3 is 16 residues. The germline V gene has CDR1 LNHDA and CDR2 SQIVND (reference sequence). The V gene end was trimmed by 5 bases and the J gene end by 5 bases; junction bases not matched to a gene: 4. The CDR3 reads CASSPRLAGGTGELFF. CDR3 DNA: TGTGCCAGTAGTCCCCGACTAGCGGGAGGGACCGGGGAGCTGTTTTTT.

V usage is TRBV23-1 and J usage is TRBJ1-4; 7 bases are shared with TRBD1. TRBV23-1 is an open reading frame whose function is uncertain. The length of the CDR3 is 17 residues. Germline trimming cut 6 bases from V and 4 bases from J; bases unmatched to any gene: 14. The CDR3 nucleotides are TGCGCCAGCAGCCCACTGAACAGGGGCCCCCGTAATGAAAAACTGTTTTTT. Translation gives CASSPLNRGPRNEKLFF.

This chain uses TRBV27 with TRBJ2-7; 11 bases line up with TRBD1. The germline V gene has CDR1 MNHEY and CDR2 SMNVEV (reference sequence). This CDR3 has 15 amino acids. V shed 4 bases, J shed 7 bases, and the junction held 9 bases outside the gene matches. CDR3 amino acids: CASSWMGQGVREQYF. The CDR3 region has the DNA TGTGCCAGCAGTTGGATGGGACAGGGGGTTCGTGAGCAGTACTTC.

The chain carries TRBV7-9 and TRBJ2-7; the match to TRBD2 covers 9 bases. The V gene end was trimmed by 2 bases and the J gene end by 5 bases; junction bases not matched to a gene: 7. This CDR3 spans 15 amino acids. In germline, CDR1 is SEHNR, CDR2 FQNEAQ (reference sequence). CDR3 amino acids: CASSLTAGGPHEQYF. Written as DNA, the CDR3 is TGTGCCAGCAGCTTAACGGCGGGAGGGCCCCACGAGCAGTACTTC.

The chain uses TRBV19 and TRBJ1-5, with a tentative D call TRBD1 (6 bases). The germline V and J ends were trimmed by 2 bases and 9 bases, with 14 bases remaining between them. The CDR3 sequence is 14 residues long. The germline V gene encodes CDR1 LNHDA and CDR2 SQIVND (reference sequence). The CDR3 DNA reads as TGTGCCAGTAGTATAATGTCGGGGGCGCGGCCCCAGCATTTT. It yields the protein CASSIMSGARPQHF.

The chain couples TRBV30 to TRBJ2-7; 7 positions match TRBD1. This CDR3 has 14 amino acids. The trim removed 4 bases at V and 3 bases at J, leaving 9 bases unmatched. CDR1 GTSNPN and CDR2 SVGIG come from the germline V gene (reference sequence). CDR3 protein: CAWNTGTAFYEQYF. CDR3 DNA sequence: TGTGCCTGGAACACCGGGACAGCATTCTACGAGCAGTACTTC.

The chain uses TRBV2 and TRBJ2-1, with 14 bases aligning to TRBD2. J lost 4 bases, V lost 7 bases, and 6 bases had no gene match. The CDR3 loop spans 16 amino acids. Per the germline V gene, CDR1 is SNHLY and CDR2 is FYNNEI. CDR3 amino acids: CASIPRTSGRYNEQFF. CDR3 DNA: TGTGCCAGCATCCCTAGGACTAGCGGGAGGTACAATGAGCAGTTCTTC.

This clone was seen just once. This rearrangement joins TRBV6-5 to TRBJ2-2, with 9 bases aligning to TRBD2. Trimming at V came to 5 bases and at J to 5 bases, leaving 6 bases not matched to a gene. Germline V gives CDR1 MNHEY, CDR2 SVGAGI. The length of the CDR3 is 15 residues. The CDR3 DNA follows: TGTGCCAGCAGTCTAGGGCTAGCGGGGACCGGGGAGCTGTTTTTT. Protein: CASSLGLAGTGELFF.

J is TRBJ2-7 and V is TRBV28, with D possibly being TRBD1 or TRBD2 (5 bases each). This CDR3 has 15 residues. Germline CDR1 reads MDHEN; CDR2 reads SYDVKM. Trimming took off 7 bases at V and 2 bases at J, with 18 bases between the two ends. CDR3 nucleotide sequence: TGTGCCAGCACTTCCCCCGGGGCACCCACCTACGAGCAGTACTTC. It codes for CASTSPGAPTYEQYF.

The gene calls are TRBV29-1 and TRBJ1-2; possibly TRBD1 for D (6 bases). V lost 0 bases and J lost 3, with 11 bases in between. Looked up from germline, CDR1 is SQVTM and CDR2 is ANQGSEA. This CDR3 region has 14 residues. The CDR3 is CSVEDRAGDYGYTF. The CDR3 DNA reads TGCAGCGTTGAAGATCGAGCAGGGGACTATGGCTACACCTTC. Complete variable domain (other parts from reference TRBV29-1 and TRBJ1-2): SAVISQKPSRDICQRGTSLTIQCQVDSQVTMMFWYRQQPGQSLTLIATANQGSEATYESGFVIDKFPISRPNLTFSTLTVSNMSPEDSSIYLCSVEDRAGDYGYTFGSGTRLTVV.

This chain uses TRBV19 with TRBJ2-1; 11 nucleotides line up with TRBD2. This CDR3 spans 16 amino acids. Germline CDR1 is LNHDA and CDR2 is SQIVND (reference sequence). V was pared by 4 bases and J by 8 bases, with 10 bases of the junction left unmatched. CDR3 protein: CASSTKLAGVRHEQFF. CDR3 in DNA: TGTGCCAGTAGTACCAAACTAGCGGGGGTCCGGCATGAGCAGTTCTTC.

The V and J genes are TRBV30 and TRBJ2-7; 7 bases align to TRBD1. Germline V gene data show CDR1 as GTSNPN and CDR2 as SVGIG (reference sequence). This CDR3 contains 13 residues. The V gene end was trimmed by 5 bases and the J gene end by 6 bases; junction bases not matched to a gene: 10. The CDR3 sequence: CAWGTVSTSEQYF. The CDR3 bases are TGTGCCTGGGGGACAGTGAGTACTTCCGAGCAGTACTTC.

The CDR3 sequence is CASSITSGNLEQYF. The CDR3 DNA is TGCGCCAGCAGCATTACTAGCGGGAATCTCGAGCAGTACTTC. The gene calls are TRBV5-1 and TRBJ2-7; 10 bases fit TRBD2. The trim removed 4 bases at V and 6 bases at J, leaving 7 bases unmatched. The length of the CDR3 is 14 residues. Germline CDR1 SGHRS, CDR2 YFSETQ.

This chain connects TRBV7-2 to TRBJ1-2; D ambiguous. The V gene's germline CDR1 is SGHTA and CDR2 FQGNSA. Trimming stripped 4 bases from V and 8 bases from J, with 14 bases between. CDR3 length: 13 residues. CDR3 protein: CASSSDWDGGYTF. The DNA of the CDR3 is TGTGCCAGCAGCTCCGATTGGGATGGAGGCTACACCTTC.

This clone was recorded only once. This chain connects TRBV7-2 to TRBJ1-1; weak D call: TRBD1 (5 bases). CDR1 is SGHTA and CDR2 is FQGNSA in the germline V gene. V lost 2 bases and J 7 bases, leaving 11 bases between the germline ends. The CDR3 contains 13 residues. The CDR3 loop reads CASSLWDRLEAFF. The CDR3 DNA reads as TGTGCCAGCAGCTTATGGGACCGCCTTGAAGCTTTCTTT.

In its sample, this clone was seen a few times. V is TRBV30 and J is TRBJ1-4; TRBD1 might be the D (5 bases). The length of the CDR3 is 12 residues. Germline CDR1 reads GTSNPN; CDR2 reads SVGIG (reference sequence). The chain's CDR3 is CAGGNRREKLFF. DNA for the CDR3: TGTGCGGGGGGGAACAGACGTGAAAAACTGTTTTTT.

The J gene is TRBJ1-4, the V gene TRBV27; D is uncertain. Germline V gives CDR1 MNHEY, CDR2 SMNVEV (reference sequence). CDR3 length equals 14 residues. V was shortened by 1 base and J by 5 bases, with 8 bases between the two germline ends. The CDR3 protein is CASSLYGTNEKLFF. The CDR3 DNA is TGTGCCAGCAGTTTATATGGTACGAATGAAAAACTGTTTTTT.

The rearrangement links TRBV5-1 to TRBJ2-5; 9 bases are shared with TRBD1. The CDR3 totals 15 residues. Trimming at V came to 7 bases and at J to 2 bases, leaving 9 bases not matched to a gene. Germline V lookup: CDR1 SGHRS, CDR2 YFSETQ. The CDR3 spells CASLLLGQGQETQYF. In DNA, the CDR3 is TGCGCCAGCCTCCTCTTGGGACAGGGACAAGAGACCCAGTACTTC.

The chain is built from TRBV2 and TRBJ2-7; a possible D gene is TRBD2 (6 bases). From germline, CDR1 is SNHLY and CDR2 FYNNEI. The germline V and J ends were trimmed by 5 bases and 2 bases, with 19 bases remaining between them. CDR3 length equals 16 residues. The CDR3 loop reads CASSPPIGTPAYEQYF. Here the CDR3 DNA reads TGTGCCAGCAGTCCCCCGATCGGGACTCCCGCCTACGAGCAGTACTTC.

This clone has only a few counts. The CDR3 DNA sequence: TGTGCCAGCTTGCGGAGGGGAAGCTTGAACGAGCAGTACTTC. It yields the protein CASLRRGSLNEQYF. The chain is built from TRBV6-5 and TRBJ2-7; D perhaps matches TRBD2 (6 bases). The CDR3 is 14 amino acids. The germline V gene encodes CDR1 MNHEY and CDR2 SVGAGI. V lost 8 bases to trimming and J lost 5 bases, with 19 bases between them.

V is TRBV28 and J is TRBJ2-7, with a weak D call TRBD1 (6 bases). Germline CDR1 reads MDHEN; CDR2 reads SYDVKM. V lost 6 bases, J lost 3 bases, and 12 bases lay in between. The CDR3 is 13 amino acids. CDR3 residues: CASRRQAYYEQYF. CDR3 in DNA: TGTGCCAGCAGGCGACAGGCCTACTACGAGCAGTACTTC.

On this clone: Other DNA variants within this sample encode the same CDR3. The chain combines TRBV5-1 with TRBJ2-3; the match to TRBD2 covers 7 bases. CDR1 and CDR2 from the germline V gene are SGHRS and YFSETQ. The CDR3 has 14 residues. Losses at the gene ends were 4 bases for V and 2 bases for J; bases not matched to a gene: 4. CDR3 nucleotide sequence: TGCGCCAGCAGCCCGGGGGGATACACAGATACGCAGTATTTT. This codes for CASSPGGYTDTQYF.

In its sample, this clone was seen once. Here the CDR3 DNA reads TGCGCCAGCAGCGACTCGACAGGTTTATACGAGCAGTACTTC. It is translated as CASSDSTGLYEQYF. This sequence joins TRBV5-1 and TRBJ2-7; D perhaps matches TRBD1 (6 bases). V gave up 4 bases and J gave up 4 bases, with 15 bases separating them. Germline CDR1 is SGHRS and CDR2 is YFSETQ. This CDR3 region has 14 residues.

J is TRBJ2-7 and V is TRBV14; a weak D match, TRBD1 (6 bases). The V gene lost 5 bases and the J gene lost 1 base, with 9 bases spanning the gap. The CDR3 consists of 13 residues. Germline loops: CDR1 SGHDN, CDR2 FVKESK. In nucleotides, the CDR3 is TGTGCCAGCAGCTCAGGACAGTCCTACGAGCAGTACTTC. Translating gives CASSSGQSYEQYF.

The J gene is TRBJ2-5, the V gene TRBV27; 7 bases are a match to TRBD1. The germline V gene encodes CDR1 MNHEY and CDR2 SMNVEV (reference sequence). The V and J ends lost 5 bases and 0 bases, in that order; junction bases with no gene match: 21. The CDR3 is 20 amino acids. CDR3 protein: CASSASVTGAAIHYQETQYF. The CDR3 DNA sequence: TGTGCCAGCAGTGCGAGTGTAACAGGGGCCGCCATCCACTACCAAGAGACCCAGTACTTC.